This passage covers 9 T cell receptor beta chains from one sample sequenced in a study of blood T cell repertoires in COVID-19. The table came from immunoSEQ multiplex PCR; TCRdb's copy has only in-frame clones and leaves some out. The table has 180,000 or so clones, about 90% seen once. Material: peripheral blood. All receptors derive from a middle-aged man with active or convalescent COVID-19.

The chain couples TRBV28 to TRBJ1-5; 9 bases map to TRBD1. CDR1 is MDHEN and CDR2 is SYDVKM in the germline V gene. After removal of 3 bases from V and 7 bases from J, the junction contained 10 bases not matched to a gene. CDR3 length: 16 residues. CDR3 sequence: CASSFGGQGNKQPQHF. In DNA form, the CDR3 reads TGTGCCAGCAGTTTTGGAGGACAGGGGAATAAACAGCCCCAGCATTTT.

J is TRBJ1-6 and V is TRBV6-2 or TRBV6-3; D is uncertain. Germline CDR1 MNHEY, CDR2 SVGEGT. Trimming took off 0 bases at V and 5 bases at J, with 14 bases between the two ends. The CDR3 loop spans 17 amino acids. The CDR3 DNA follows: TGTGCCAGCAGTTACTCGATCGCGGATCCGAATAATTCACCCCTCCACTTT. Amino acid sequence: CASSYSIADPNNSPLHF.

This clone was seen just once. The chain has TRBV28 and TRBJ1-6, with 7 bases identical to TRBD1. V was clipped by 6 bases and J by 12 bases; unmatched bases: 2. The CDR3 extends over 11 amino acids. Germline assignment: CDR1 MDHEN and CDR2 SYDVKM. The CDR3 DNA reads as TGTGCCAGCAGCCGGGACAGACCCCTCCACTTT. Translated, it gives CASSRDRPLHF.

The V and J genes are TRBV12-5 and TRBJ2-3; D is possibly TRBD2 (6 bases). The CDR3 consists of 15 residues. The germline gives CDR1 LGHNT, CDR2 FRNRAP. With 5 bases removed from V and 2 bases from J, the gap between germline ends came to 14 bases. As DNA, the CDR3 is TGTGCTAGTGGTCCCTTGGGGGGTTCCACAGATACGCAGTATTTT. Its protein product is CASGPLGGSTDTQYF.

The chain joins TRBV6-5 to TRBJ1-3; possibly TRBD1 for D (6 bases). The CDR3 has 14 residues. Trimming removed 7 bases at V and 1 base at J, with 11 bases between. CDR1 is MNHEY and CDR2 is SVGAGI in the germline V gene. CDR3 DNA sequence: TGTGCCAGCAAGGGGGATCTATCTGGAAACACCATATATTTT. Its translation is CASKGDLSGNTIYF.

CDR3 sequence reads: CASRRSREDTQYF. The CDR3 bases are TGTGCCAGCAGGCGTTCGAGGGAAGATACGCAGTATTTT. The chain uses TRBV12-3 or TRBV12-4 and TRBJ2-3, with D possibly matching TRBD2 (5 bases). The V end was cut by 6 bases, the J end by 5 bases, with 12 bases between. The length of the CDR3 is 13 residues.

In DNA form, the CDR3 reads TGTGCCAGCAGACTGGGGAGGGTCGAGCAGTACTTC. Residues: CASRLGRVEQYF. The V call is TRBV2, the J call TRBJ2-7, with TRBD2 matching over 7 bases. J lost 6 bases, V lost 6 bases, and 5 bases had no gene match. Per the germline V gene, CDR1 is SNHLY and CDR2 is FYNNEI. This CDR3 is built from 12 residues.

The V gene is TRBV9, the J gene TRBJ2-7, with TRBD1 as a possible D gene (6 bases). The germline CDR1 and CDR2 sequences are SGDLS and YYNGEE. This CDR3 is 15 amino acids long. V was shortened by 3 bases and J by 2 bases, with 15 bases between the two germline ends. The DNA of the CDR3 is TGTGCCAGCAGCGCAACTTGGGACACCCCCTACGAGCAGTACTTC. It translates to CASSATWDTPYEQYF.

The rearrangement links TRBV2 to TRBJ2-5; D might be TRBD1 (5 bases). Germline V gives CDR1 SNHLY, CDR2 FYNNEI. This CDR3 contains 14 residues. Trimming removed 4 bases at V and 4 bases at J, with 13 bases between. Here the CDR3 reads CASSVYRSGETQYF. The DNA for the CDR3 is TGTGCCAGCAGTGTTTACAGGTCTGGAGAGACCCAGTACTTC.